This paragraph covers one TCR beta chain sequence. The antigen is undetermined. TCRdb ran MiXCR on the 5' RACE reads and lists one entry per CDR3 protein. The sample lists hundreds of thousands of distinct CDR3 sequences, roughly 8.6% occurring once. V was pared by 3 bases and J by 3 bases, with 8 bases between. Germline assignment: CDR1 KGHDR and CDR2 SFDVKD. The CDR3 extends over 14 amino acids. This sample was taken from a study of T cells after yellow fever vaccination. Across the study: Researchers used SMART-Seq v4 Ultra Low Input to prepare fractions that had low cell numbers.

Study outcomes and limitations: Subsequent to the booster, the majority of primary-vaccination clones reappeared (roughly 97% CD4, 88% CD8). Weaker, the secondary response peaked sooner, at day 5 versus 15.

The source of this sequence is a man between 18 and 29 years old who received the YFV17D yellow fever vaccine. The J gene is TRBJ2-1, the V gene TRBV24-1; unclear D gene. Material: PBMCs, obtained approximately 40 days after the first yellow fever vaccination. The chain's CDR3 is CATSDGGRYNEQFF. Here the CDR3 DNA reads TGTGCCACCAGTGATGGTGGCCGCTACAATGAGCAGTTCTTC.